This T cell receptor beta chain derives from a study of T cell repertoires in cytomegalovirus infection. Study in general: From public TCR beta signatures came an indication of both CMV infection and matching HLA type.

Many counts were recorded for this clonotype. Its antigen is undetermined. Findings and caveats of the study: Ex vivo responses were dominated by HLA-C-restricted CMV-specific TCR beta clonotypes. CMV carriers with the relevant HLA were identified by cumulative public TCR beta family frequency.

V lost 2 bases to trimming and J lost 4 bases; unmatched junction nucleotides: 6. Germline CDR1 reads MDHEN; CDR2 reads SYDVKM. The CDR3 contains 15 residues. TCRdb re-derived calls from the reads in MiXCR, one entry per CDR3 protein. This table holds hundreds of thousands of distinct CDR3 sequences, about 24% found once. The chain uses TRBV28 and TRBJ2-3; 7 bases are a match to TRBD2. The sequenced sample consisted of CD8+ T cells from PBMCs. This clonotype was obtained from a human donor in good health (CMV status not recorded). Some clones in this sample may be carry-over from other donors' samples. The CDR3 here is CASSLEGLDADTQYF. In nucleotides, the CDR3 is TGTGCCAGCAGTTTAGAAGGACTAGACGCAGATACGCAGTATTTT.